Below are 20 T cell receptor beta chains sequenced from a single sample in a study of cytomegalovirus exposure and HLA in healthy donors. The PCR made use of 60 Vbeta and 13 Jbeta primers. The repertoire was sequenced with immunoSEQ multiplex PCR; TCRdb's copy has only in-frame clones and lacks some. This table holds approximately 110,000 clones, 83% found once. The specimen sequenced was PBMCs. The receptors stem from a man aged 18 to 35 in good health and CMV-seronegative.

This clone appeared once. The CDR3 coding sequence is TGTGCCAGCAGCTTAACTGTAGCGTCAGATACGCAGTATTTT. Its translation: CASSLTVASDTQYF. The chain links TRBV7-3 to TRBJ2-3, with D possibly being TRBD2 (5 bases). The germline V and J ends were trimmed by 0 bases and 4 bases, with 8 bases remaining between them. The germline gives CDR1 SGHTA, CDR2 FQGTGA. There are 14 residues in the CDR3.

The gene calls are TRBV7-9 and TRBJ2-5; 8 nucleotides line up with TRBD1. The trim removed 4 bases at V and 6 bases at J, leaving 7 bases unmatched. This CDR3 contains 14 residues. Germline V gene data show CDR1 as SEHNR and CDR2 as FQNEAQ (reference sequence). The chain's CDR3 is CASSSAGQGKTQYF. CDR3 nucleotides: TGTGCCAGCAGCTCAGCCGGACAGGGAAAGACCCAGTACTTC.

This sequence joins TRBV5-1 and TRBJ2-5; 7 bases align to TRBD2. Trimming cost V 0 bases and J 3 bases; bases outside gene matches: 5. The V gene's germline CDR1 is SGHRS and CDR2 YFSETQ. The CDR3 consists of 15 residues. CDR3 bases: TGCGCCAGCAGCTTGGGGGGAGGGCCCGAAGAGACCCAGTACTTC. Its translation is CASSLGGGPEETQYF.

The rearrangement joins TRBV12-5 to TRBJ1-1; D is unclear. V lost 6 bases, J lost 0 bases, and 8 bases lay in between. Per germline, CDR1 LGHNT and CDR2 FRNRAP. The CDR3 runs to 13 residues. CDR3: CASGLSMNTEAFF. The CDR3 DNA reads TGTGCTAGTGGGCTTTCTATGAACACTGAAGCTTTCTTT.

The chain couples TRBV27 to TRBJ1-1; 8 bases agree with TRBD1. Germline V gives CDR1 MNHEY, CDR2 SMNVEV (reference sequence). V dropped 5 bases and J dropped 5; count of bases not matched to a gene: 7. This CDR3 is 14 amino acids long. CDR3 residues: CASSLQGALTEAFF. CDR3 nucleotides: TGTGCCAGCAGTCTCCAGGGGGCGTTGACTGAAGCTTTCTTT.

Here the CDR3 reads CASSLAAGPSYEQYF. DNA of the CDR3: TGTGCCAGCAGCTTGGCGGCGGGGCCCTCCTACGAGCAGTACTTC. The J gene is TRBJ2-7, the V gene TRBV5-4, with D possibly TRBD2 on 6 matching bases. Per the germline V gene, CDR1 is SGHNT and CDR2 is YYREEE (reference sequence). This CDR3 has 15 amino acids. Trimming left V 0 bases short and J 0 bases short, with 10 bases between.

The gene calls are TRBV7-2 and TRBJ2-1; D is unresolved. Trimming stripped 2 bases from V and 6 bases from J, with 8 bases between. The CDR3 runs 13 residues. Germline V gives CDR1 SGHTA, CDR2 FQGNSA. CDR3 sequence reads: CASSLLLINEQFF. The CDR3 DNA is TGTGCCAGCAGCTTATTACTAATCAATGAGCAGTTCTTC.

This sequence joins TRBV11-2 and TRBJ2-7, with TRBD1 matching 7 bases. J gave up 5 bases and V 6 bases, and 4 bases lay outside the gene matches. The CDR3 has 12 amino acids. CDR1 and CDR2 (germline): SGHAT, FQNNGV. The CDR3 sequence is CASSRGPHEQYF. In DNA form, the CDR3 reads TGTGCCAGCAGTAGGGGGCCTCACGAGCAGTACTTC.

This clone counts as medium-sized. Compared with germline, one end of the junction differs, possibly owing to a read error. The CDR3 here is CAGSAGGPKETQYF. Here the CDR3 DNA reads TGTGCCGGCAGCGCGGGAGGGCCAAAAGAGACCCAGTACTTC. The gene calls are TRBV2 and TRBJ2-5; 9 nucleotides agree with TRBD2. From germline, CDR1 is SNHLY and CDR2 FYNNEI. The CDR3 loop spans 14 amino acids.

The V and J genes are TRBV7-2 and TRBJ2-1; TRBD2 is a possible D gene (5 bases). The CDR3 is 14 amino acids. Germline CDR1 SGHTA, CDR2 FQGNSA. The V gene lost 3 bases and the J gene lost 4 bases, with 10 bases spanning the gap. CDR3 in amino acids: CASSLVGAYNEQFF. DNA for the CDR3: TGTGCCAGCAGCTTGGTGGGAGCGTACAATGAGCAGTTCTTC. Combining the CDR3 with reference TRBV7-2 and TRBJ2-1 gives the whole variable domain GAGVSQSPSNKVTEKGKDVELRCDPISGHTALYWYRQSLGQGLEFLIYFQGNSAPDKSGLPSDRFSAERTGGSVSTLTIQRTQQEDSAVYLCASSLVGAYNEQFFGPGTRLTVL.

The chain joins TRBV7-3 to TRBJ1-5; D may be TRBD1 (5 bases). CDR1 and CDR2 from the germline V gene are SGHTA and FQGTGA. The length of the CDR3 is 16 residues. Trimming took off 6 bases at V and 4 bases at J, with 19 bases between the two ends. CDR3 sequence (DNA): TGTGCCAGCAGTCTTCCCCGGACACCTCTTAATCAGCCCCAGCATTTT. Translated: CASSLPRTPLNQPQHF.

This clone was counted a few times. The genes are TRBV4-3 and TRBJ1-5; TRBD1 is a possible D gene (5 bases). V was trimmed by 5 bases and J by 3 bases, leaving 14 bases between them. In germline, CDR1 is LGHNA, CDR2 YSLEER. This CDR3 is built from 15 residues. This chain's CDR3 is CASSGGTGFNQPQHF. CDR3 coding DNA: TGCGCCAGCAGCGGGGGGACGGGTTTCAATCAGCCCCAGCATTTT.

The chain uses TRBV19 and TRBJ2-3; the D gene is possibly TRBD1 (6 bases). The CDR3 spans 15 residues. The germline V and J ends were trimmed by 1 base and 2 bases, with 10 bases remaining between them. Germline V lookup: CDR1 LNHDA, CDR2 SQIVND (reference sequence). The chain's CDR3 is CASSIAGDNTDTQYF. CDR3 sequence (DNA): TGTGCCAGTAGTATAGCCGGGGACAACACAGATACGCAGTATTTT.

The CDR3 DNA sequence: TGTGCCATCAGTGAGTCAGCGTTTGGTGCAGGAAACACCATATATTTT. Translating it yields CAISESAFGAGNTIYF. The chain joins TRBV10-3 to TRBJ1-3; D remains ambiguous. The CDR3 totals 16 residues. Germline CDR1 ENHRY, CDR2 SYGVKD. V gave up 0 bases and J gave up 4 bases, with 13 bases separating them.

J is TRBJ2-7 and V is TRBV7-3; D is unclear. Germline V gene data show CDR1 as SGHTA and CDR2 as FQGTGA. The CDR3 has 14 residues. Trimming removed 2 bases from V and 0 bases from J, with 8 bases in between. The CDR3 spells CASSLSSVSYEQYF. The CDR3, as DNA: TGTGCCAGCAGCTTATCGTCCGTCTCCTACGAGCAGTACTTC.

This chain uses TRBV7-9 with TRBJ2-3, with D possibly being TRBD1 (5 bases). The germline V gene has CDR1 SEHNR and CDR2 FQNEAQ (reference sequence). The CDR3 sequence is 13 residues long. Trimming removed 6 bases at V and 5 bases at J, with 12 bases between. The CDR3 DNA is TGTGCCAGCAGATCACAGGTTTTAGATACGCAGTATTTT. Amino acid sequence: CASRSQVLDTQYF.

The chain couples TRBV6-6 to TRBJ1-2, with TRBD1 matching over 9 bases. Germline CDR1 reads MNHNY; CDR2 reads SVGAGI (reference sequence). V was clipped by 2 bases and J by 5 bases; unmatched bases: 6. The CDR3 spans 15 residues. CDR3 nucleotide sequence: TGTGCCAGCAGTTACACAGGGGGCGGACTATATGGCTACACCTTC. This gives the protein CASSYTGGGLYGYTF.

V is TRBV7-8 and J is TRBJ2-5; 12 positions agree with TRBD1. Gene TRBJ2-7 matches the end of the DNA better, so the J call may be wrong. This CDR3 contains 13 residues. Per the germline V gene, CDR1 is SGHVS and CDR2 is FQNEAQ. This CDR3 reads CASRDRGLYEQYF. The CDR3 DNA reads as TGTGCCAGCCGGGACAGGGGGCTGTACGAGCAGTACTTC.

V and J are TRBV15 and TRBJ1-2, with D perhaps matching TRBD1 (5 bases). This CDR3 contains 14 residues. Germline CDR1 reads LNHNV; CDR2 reads YYDKDF (reference sequence). Trimming left V 0 bases short and J 4 bases short, with 9 bases between. The CDR3 loop reads CATSRDRQLYGYTF. CDR3 nucleotide sequence: TGTGCCACCAGCAGAGATCGACAGCTCTATGGCTACACCTTC.

The V gene is TRBV4-3, the J gene TRBJ2-1; no clear D gene. The CDR3 runs 15 residues. Trimming took off 0 bases at V and 6 bases at J, with 12 bases between the two ends. Germline V CDR1 and CDR2: LGHNA, YSLEER. The CDR3 here is CASSQDQLAFNEQFF. The CDR3 coding sequence is TGCGCCAGCAGCCAAGATCAGTTAGCCTTCAATGAGCAGTTCTTC.